Sequencing of this T cell receptor (beta chain) was carried out in a study of T cells in Graves' hyperthyroidism and ophthalmopathy. What was amplified from RNA transcripts were TCR beta CDR3 regions. During a first-round RT-PCR of the TCR CDR3, the HTBI primer set was used. A single record per CDR3 protein comes from TCRdb applying MiXCR to the multiplex PCR reads. The sample contains hundreds of thousands of distinct CDR3 sequences, less than 45% of which appear only once. In its sample, this clonotype was seen many times. Antigen unknown. Patients were excluded because of uncontrolled infection, other autoimmune disease, pregnancy or lactation. With 0 bases removed from V and 8 bases from J, the gap between germline ends came to 5 bases. Germline CDR1 is LNHNV and CDR2 is YYDKDF (reference sequence). The CDR3 has 13 residues. General study points: Ophthalmopathy onset followed model prediction by a median around 6.9 months. Most expanded thyroid clonotypes above 0.001 recurred in blood.

The rearrangement joins TRBV15 to TRBJ1-6; no reliable D call. Sequencing was performed on peripheral blood or thyroid tissue (not recorded which). This clonotype originated in an adult man with Graves' disease, either hyperthyroidism or ophthalmopathy (not recorded which). CDR3 DNA sequence: TGTGCCACCAGCAGAGATAGCTATTCACCCCTCCACTTT. This codes for CATSRDSYSPLHF.